This TCR beta chain comes out of a study of T cell responses to AZD1222 COVID-19 vaccine (dated by TCRdb to the early 2020s). Notes on the research overall: A total of 230 to 250 trial participants underwent TCR sequencing, of whom some 210 received two doses of AZD1222 and approximately 25 received two doses of the MenACWY control vaccine. Trial participants were enrolled into age subgroups of 18-55, 56-69 and 70-plus years, which contained about 150, 28 and 57 TCR-sequenced participants, respectively. The research as a whole found: Participants were mostly white British and included more females than males, and it was suggested by the authors that clonal diversity may have been underestimated. Vaccine-associated CD4 TCRs spanned the whole spike protein, with dominant responses in regions 160-218 and 743-854. Conclusions about previously exposed vaccinees are limited, since just 6 or 7 AZD1222 recipients were seropositive for SARS-CoV-2 at baseline. After two AZD1222 doses, both the breadth and the depth of spike-specific TCRs were significantly higher than at day 0 and than in MenACWY recipients. In the small 56-69-year group, the increase in depth fell short of significance, most likely because of low power. Reportedly, close to half of the unique spike-specific TCRs recognized epitopes lying outside the regions that are mutated in the B.1.351 and B.1.1.7 variants. Because no samples from the day 14 peak response were available, repertoires could be characterized only after the peak T cell response.

Of note for this clone: Its antigen remains unidentified.

The sample's time point label, in plain terms: baseline before first vaccination. The vaccinee samples were drawn from two UK trials, COV001 and COV002, one of which was a single-blind randomized controlled phase 2/3 trial testing AZD1222 (ChAdOx1 nCoV-19) in healthy adults. For TCRbeta chain sequencing, PBMC samples from trial participants were taken at day 0 and at day 28 after the second dose. The CDR3 regions of human TCRbeta chains were analyzed by immunosequencing. As for how the authors treated the data: TCRs in the repertoires were compared against a reference library of SARS-CoV-2-specific TCRs that had been generated with the MIRA antigen-specificity platform. Breadth was defined as the fraction of unique TCRs that were SARS-CoV-2-associated, and depth was defined as the fraction of total T cells that were SARS-CoV-2-associated. Each spike-specific TCR was assigned to its reactive spike region and to a CD4 or CD8 class using the MIRA data. Log10-transformed breadth and depth values were compared by one-way ANOVA with Sidak's multiple comparisons tests. TCRdb provides this immuneACCESS table in a form limited to in-frame rearrangements. Some clones are lacking; in checked studies, under half of them reflect an unresolved V gene, and why the rest are absent is not known. V, J and clone size were drawn from that table, and D and trimming were deduced from the DNA. This sample's clone table shows some 150,000 clones. The top ten constitute about 2% of the sample.

V loses 10 bases of germline sequence and J loses 3 bases, and the interval between the two ends is 19 bases. From a lookup of the germline V gene, CDR1 and CDR2 are ENHRY and SYGVKD. The CDR3 goes from the cysteine to the phenylalanine over 15 residues. Left in the record is the CDR3 DNA by itself, 45 bases read in frame from the first base. The sample consisted of peripheral blood. The sequence was obtained from an adult in good health. The rearranged chain carries TRBV10-3 and TRBJ2-1; the D gene is perhaps TRBD2, from 7 matching bases. The CDR3 corresponds to CATSPGRGGYNEQFF. The DNA reads TGTGCCACCTCCCCAGGGAGGGGGGGCTACAATGAGCAGTTCTTC.